A single sample is the source of the 32 T cell receptor beta chains below, sequenced in a study of technical replicates of blood from several donors. The method was immunoSEQ multiplex PCR; TCRdb's version includes in-frame clones alone and lacks a portion of them. This repertoire shows tens of thousands of clones, around 93% found once; its top ten account for approximately 0.22%. Sequenced sample: T cells isolated from PBMCs. Source of these receptors: a human donor in good health.

This clone was counted once. The V call is TRBV7-6, the J call TRBJ2-1; the match to TRBD2 covers 8 bases. Losses at the gene ends were 4 bases for V and 2 bases for J; bases not matched to a gene: 7. Germline V gene sequence: CDR1 SGHVS, CDR2 FNYEAQ. CDR3 length: 16 residues. The CDR3 DNA follows: TGTGCCAGCAGCTCCAGCGGGGGTTATCCCTACAATGAGCAGTTCTTC. Encoded protein: CASSSSGGYPYNEQFF. Full variable domain (missing parts from reference TRBV7-6 and TRBJ2-1): GAGVSQSPRYKVTKRGQDVALRCDPISGHVSLYWYRQALGQGPEFLTYFNYEAQQDKSGLPNDRFSAERPEGSISTLTIQRTEQRDSAMYRCASSSSGGYPYNEQFFGPGTRLTVL.

The chain links TRBV27 to TRBJ1-2; TRBD1 matches at 7 bases. This CDR3 spans 14 amino acids. The J segment lost 3 bases and the V segment lost 6 bases, leaving 7 bases of the junction unmatched. The germline gives CDR1 MNHEY, CDR2 SMNVEV (reference sequence). The CDR3 region is CASRLGGAYYGYTF. CDR3 DNA: TGTGCCAGCAGACTAGGGGGCGCGTACTATGGCTACACCTTC.

The genes are TRBV11-2 and TRBJ2-7, with TRBD2 matching 7 bases. Germline assignment: CDR1 SGHAT and CDR2 FQNNGV. The CDR3 has 16 amino acids. V dropped 5 bases and J dropped 2; count of bases not matched to a gene: 12. The chain's CDR3 is CASSHGAGRYTYEQYF. The CDR3 DNA reads as TGTGCCAGCAGCCACGGGGCCGGGAGGTACACCTACGAGCAGTACTTC. The variable domain in full, completed from reference TRBV11-2 and TRBJ2-7, reads EAGVAQSPRYKIIEKRQSVAFWCNPISGHATLYWYQQILGQGPKLLIQFQNNGVVDDSQLPKDRFSAERLKGVDSTLKIQPAKLEDSAVYLCASSHGAGRYTYEQYFGPGTRLTVT.

V is TRBV7-9 and J is TRBJ1-1; TRBD1 agrees at 7 bases. Germline assignment: CDR1 SEHNR and CDR2 FQNEAQ (reference sequence). Unmatched junction bases numbered 4, after V lost 0 bases and J lost 6 bases. This CDR3 has 14 amino acids. CDR3 DNA: TGTGCCAGCAGCTTAGCGCAGACAGGGTCTGAAGCTTTCTTT. This gives the protein CASSLAQTGSEAFF.

The gene calls are TRBV6-1 and TRBJ2-1, with D unclear. The CDR3 is made up of 10 amino acids. CDR1 and CDR2 from the germline V gene are MNHNS and SASEGT. Trimming removed 10 bases from V and 7 bases from J, with 8 bases in between. CDR3 coding DNA: TGTGCCACGTCCTTTAATGAGCAGTTCTTC. This sequence encodes CATSFNEQFF.

This clone was found a few times. The chain is built from TRBV6-5 and TRBJ2-7; a weak D match, TRBD2 (5 bases). The CDR3 contains 10 residues. The germline gives CDR1 MNHEY, CDR2 SVGAGI. The CDR3 spells CAAGGYEQYF. The CDR3 region has the DNA TGTGCGGCGGGTGGCTACGAGCAGTACTTC.

In nucleotides, the CDR3 is TGTGCCAGTAGAGACCCGGGAGCACGACCTGGGGAGCTGTTTTTT. This encodes CASRDPGARPGELFF. This chain links TRBV19 with TRBJ2-2; D might be TRBD2 (6 bases). Germline V gene sequence: CDR1 LNHDA, CDR2 SQIVND (reference sequence). CDR3 length: 15 amino acids. V was shortened by 6 bases and J by 8 bases, with 19 bases between the two germline ends.

The V call is TRBV5-8, the J call TRBJ1-2; 10 positions agree with TRBD1. Trimming took 9 bases from V and 0 from J; bases not matched to a gene: 8. Germline assignment: CDR1 SGHTS and CDR2 YDEGEE. This CDR3 region has 15 residues. The CDR3 region is CATRDRGFSNYGYTF. In DNA form, the CDR3 reads TGTGCCACCCGGGACAGGGGCTTTTCTAACTATGGCTACACCTTC.

This rearrangement joins TRBV5-1 to TRBJ2-3; D not certain. With 0 bases removed from V and 6 bases from J, the gap between germline ends came to 11 bases. The germline V gene has CDR1 SGHRS and CDR2 YFSETQ. The CDR3 totals 14 residues. In DNA, the CDR3 is TGCGCCAGCAGCTTGGTATTTTTGTCCGATACGCAGTATTTT. It is translated as CASSLVFLSDTQYF.

The chain is built from TRBV30 and TRBJ1-5, with 8 bases matching TRBD1. V gave up 4 bases and J gave up 6 bases; unmatched junction bases: 8. The CDR3 has 14 amino acids. Germline CDR1 GTSNPN, CDR2 SVGIG (reference sequence). The CDR3 is CAWNQGAVSQPQHF. DNA for the CDR3: TGTGCCTGGAACCAGGGGGCGGTAAGTCAGCCCCAGCATTTT.

The chain couples TRBV27 to TRBJ2-1; perhaps TRBD2 as D (5 bases). Deletions cut 3 bases from V and 4 bases from J, with 10 bases between. Looked up from germline, CDR1 is MNHEY and CDR2 is SMNVEV (reference sequence). This CDR3 contains 14 residues. The CDR3 DNA follows: TGTGCCAGCAGTTTTTCCGGGGAGTACAATGAGCAGTTCTTC. Its protein product is CASSFSGEYNEQFF.

CDR3 in DNA: TGTGCCAGCAGTTCCGGACAGGCCTCTGGGGCCAACGTCCTGACTTTC. It translates to CASSSGQASGANVLTF. This sequence joins TRBV6-5 and TRBJ2-6; 7 nucleotides line up with TRBD1. The CDR3 loop spans 16 amino acids. The germline V gene has CDR1 MNHEY and CDR2 SVGAGI. Unmatched junction bases numbered 3, after V lost 4 bases and J lost 0 bases.

The chain couples TRBV11-3 to TRBJ2-2, with D possibly TRBD1 on 6 matching bases. Germline CDR1 and CDR2: SGHNT and YENEEA. V was clipped by 1 base and J by 0 bases, with 9 bases between them. CDR3 length equals 16 residues. The chain's CDR3 is CASSLVGGANTGELFF. Written as DNA, the CDR3 is TGTGCCAGCAGCTTAGTAGGGGGAGCGAACACCGGGGAGCTGTTTTTT.

The CDR3 region has the DNA TGCGCCAGCAGCTTGGGTGGAGCGAACACTGAAGCTTTCTTT. Amino acids: CASSLGGANTEAFF. The rearrangement links TRBV5-1 to TRBJ1-1; D not certain. The CDR3 has 14 residues. Trimming took 0 bases from V and 1 from J, leaving 7 bases between them. Germline loops: CDR1 SGHRS, CDR2 YFSETQ.

V and J are TRBV4-1 and TRBJ1-2, with 7 bases matching TRBD1. Per the germline V gene, CDR1 is MGHRA and CDR2 is YSYEKL. This CDR3 has 16 amino acids. V was clipped by 4 bases and J by 3 bases; unmatched bases: 11. The CDR3 region is CASSRSTGQRDYGYTF. CDR3 DNA: TGCGCCAGCAGCCGATCGACAGGGCAACGAGACTATGGCTACACCTTC.

The chain recombines TRBV5-1 with TRBJ2-3; 8 bases are a match to TRBD2. V gave up 2 bases and J gave up 2 bases; unmatched junction bases: 7. Germline CDR1 is SGHRS and CDR2 is YFSETQ. The CDR3 contains 16 residues. CDR3 nucleotide sequence: TGCGCCAGCAGCTTAGCGGGGGCCCCCCACACAGATACGCAGTATTTT. Translated, it gives CASSLAGAPHTDTQYF.

This chain joins TRBV19 and TRBJ2-7; the D is unclear. The CDR3 is made up of 13 amino acids. V lost 3 bases and J 3 bases, leaving 9 bases between the germline ends. Per the germline V gene, CDR1 is LNHDA and CDR2 is SQIVND (reference sequence). The CDR3 nucleotides read TGTGCCAGTAGTATGCCAGGCTTCTACGAGCAGTACTTC. It codes for CASSMPGFYEQYF.

This chain connects TRBV7-9 to TRBJ1-2; possibly TRBD1 for D (5 bases). V was shortened by 3 bases and J by 6 bases, with 14 bases between the two germline ends. The V gene's germline CDR1 is SEHNR and CDR2 FQNEAQ (reference sequence). The CDR3 totals 14 residues. CDR3 DNA: TGTGCCAGCAGCTTTCAGGGAGGAGGGGATGGCTACACCTTC. As protein: CASSFQGGGDGYTF.

The CDR3 DNA sequence: TGTGCCACCAGCAGAAAGACAGGGCCCAGCTCCTACGAGCAGTACTTC. Translated: CATSRKTGPSSYEQYF. The chain has TRBV15 and TRBJ2-7; 7 nucleotides match TRBD1. After removal of 2 bases from V and 0 bases from J, the junction contained 7 bases not matched to a gene. This CDR3 spans 16 amino acids. The germline gives CDR1 LNHNV, CDR2 YYDKDF (reference sequence).

The CDR3 coding sequence is TGTGCCTGGAGTCCTCTGGGGGGTCTCTATGGCTACACCTTC. Amino acids: CAWSPLGGLYGYTF. The V and J genes are TRBV30 and TRBJ1-2, with a possible D match to TRBD1 (5 bases). V was clipped by 2 bases and J by 4 bases, with 14 bases between them. The CDR3 sequence is 14 residues long. Germline CDR1 reads GTSNPN; CDR2 reads SVGIG (reference sequence).

The chain carries TRBV5-1 and TRBJ2-3; 12 bases align to TRBD2. The CDR3 consists of 17 residues. Germline CDR1 SGHRS, CDR2 YFSETQ. V lost 4 bases, J lost 3 bases, and 9 bases stayed unmatched. The CDR3 loop reads CASSKRTSGIGTDTQYF. CDR3 DNA sequence: TGCGCCAGCAGCAAACGGACTAGCGGGATAGGGACAGATACGCAGTATTTT.

The chain employs TRBV6-1 and TRBJ1-2, with a possible D match to TRBD1 (6 bases). This CDR3 is 15 amino acids long. Trimming shortened V by 2 bases and J by 8 bases, and 18 bases separated the two germline ends. Germline CDR1 and CDR2: MNHNS and SASEGT. The CDR3 protein is CASSENQGLRYGYTF. The CDR3 DNA reads as TGTGCCAGCAGTGAAAATCAGGGGCTCCGGTACGGCTACACCTTC.

The chain couples TRBV28 to TRBJ1-2; 7 bases are a match to TRBD1. Trimming removed 2 bases from V and 8 bases from J; junction bases left unmatched: 8. The CDR3 contains 14 residues. CDR1 and CDR2 (germline): MDHEN, SYDVKM. The CDR3 DNA follows: TGTGCCAGCAGTTTAGCCGACAGGGCCTTCGGCTACACCTTC. This gives the protein CASSLADRAFGYTF.

This clone was recorded a few times. The chain carries TRBV5-1 and TRBJ2-7; 10 positions agree with TRBD1. V was pared by 6 bases and J by 5 bases, with 8 bases of the junction left unmatched. Germline lookup yields CDR1 SGHRS and CDR2 YFSETQ. This CDR3 has 14 amino acids. This CDR3 reads CASNSDRGVNEQYF. CDR3 DNA sequence: TGCGCCAGCAATTCGGACAGGGGGGTCAACGAGCAGTACTTC. Full variable domain (rest looked up from reference TRBV5-1 and TRBJ2-7): KAGVTQTPRYLIKTRGQQVTLSCSPISGHRSVSWYQQTPGQGLQFLFEYFSETQRNKGNFPGRFSGRQFSNSRSEMNVSTLELGDSALYLCASNSDRGVNEQYFGPGTRLTVT.

The chain's CDR3 is CASSLHLEGLYEQYF. The CDR3, as DNA: TGCGCCAGCAGCTTGCACCTGGAAGGACTATACGAGCAGTACTTC. The chain combines TRBV5-1 with TRBJ2-7, with D possibly TRBD2 on 6 matching bases. This CDR3 contains 15 residues. V lost 1 base and J 4 bases, leaving 15 bases between the germline ends. Germline V gene lookup returns CDR1 SGHRS and CDR2 YFSETQ. The complete variable domain, with remaining parts taken from reference TRBV5-1 and TRBJ2-7, reads KAGVTQTPRYLIKTRGQQVTLSCSPISGHRSVSWYQQTPGQGLQFLFEYFSETQRNKGNFPGRFSGRQFSNSRSEMNVSTLELGDSALYLCASSLHLEGLYEQYFGPGTRLTVT.

The chain is built from TRBV19 and TRBJ1-4; D ambiguous. The germline V gene encodes CDR1 LNHDA and CDR2 SQIVND (reference sequence). This CDR3 is 14 amino acids long. V was clipped by 4 bases and J by 7 bases, with 13 bases between them. The DNA of the CDR3 is TGTGCCAGTAGTACAGACTCGATCGGTGAAAAACTGTTTTTT. Protein: CASSTDSIGEKLFF.

The CDR3 DNA is TGCGCCAGCAGCCGGGGGGTGGGGAGTTCGCGGGAGACCCAGTACTTC. It is translated as CASSRGVGSSRETQYF. V gene TRBV5-1 combines with J gene TRBJ2-5, with 7 bases fitting TRBD2. The CDR3 length is 16 residues. V lost 4 bases and J lost 5; bases outside the gene matches: 14. Looked up from germline, CDR1 is SGHRS and CDR2 is YFSETQ. The variable domain in full, with the rest retrieved from reference TRBV5-1 and TRBJ2-5, is KAGVTQTPRYLIKTRGQQVTLSCSPISGHRSVSWYQQTPGQGLQFLFEYFSETQRNKGNFPGRFSGRQFSNSRSEMNVSTLELGDSALYLCASSRGVGSSRETQYFGPGTRLLVL.

This clone was seen a handful of times. J is TRBJ1-1 and V is TRBV19, with 7 nucleotides matching TRBD1. This CDR3 is 13 amino acids long. Per germline, CDR1 LNHDA and CDR2 SQIVND (reference sequence). Trimming removed 5 bases from V and 3 bases from J; junction bases left unmatched: 3. The CDR3 DNA is TGTGCCAGTAGTCAAGACAGGGACACTGAAGCTTTCTTT. It yields the protein CASSQDRDTEAFF.

This chain links TRBV27 with TRBJ2-3, with 10 bases that match TRBD2. Losses at the gene ends were 6 bases for V and 0 bases for J; bases not matched to a gene: 15. This CDR3 comprises 19 residues. Germline V gene sequence: CDR1 MNHEY, CDR2 SMNVEV (reference sequence). The DNA of the CDR3 is TGTGCCAGCAGCAAATGGACTAGCGGAAACCTGTCGAGCACAGATACGCAGTATTTT. It is translated as CASSKWTSGNLSSTDTQYF.

J is TRBJ1-5 and V is TRBV28, with a tentative D call TRBD1 (5 bases). Germline CDR1 and CDR2: MDHEN and SYDVKM. The CDR3 length is 17 residues. Deletions cut 7 bases from V and 3 bases from J, with 22 bases between. This CDR3 reads CASTTGEALYNNQPQHF. The CDR3 DNA reads TGTGCCAGCACAACAGGAGAGGCCCTTTATAACAATCAGCCCCAGCATTTT.

This clone occurred once. V usage is TRBV27 and J usage is TRBJ2-1, with 9 bases matching TRBD2. The V and J ends lost 5 bases and 4 bases, in that order; junction bases with no gene match: 6. The CDR3 has 15 amino acids. The germline V gene has CDR1 MNHEY and CDR2 SMNVEV (reference sequence). The CDR3 DNA reads TGTGCCAGCAGTCTCTTAGCGGGGGTGTACAATGAGCAGTTCTTC. It specifies CASSLLAGVYNEQFF.

The V call is TRBV5-4, the J call TRBJ1-1, with TRBD1 matching 12 bases. Trimming cost V 5 bases and J 7 bases; bases outside gene matches: 15. This CDR3 has 17 residues. CDR1 is SGHNT, CDR2 YYREEE, per germline (reference sequence). CDR3 in DNA: TGTGCCAGCAGTAAGGGACAGGGGGCCGACGGGGTGGTTGAAGCTTTCTTT. Its protein is CASSKGQGADGVVEAFF.